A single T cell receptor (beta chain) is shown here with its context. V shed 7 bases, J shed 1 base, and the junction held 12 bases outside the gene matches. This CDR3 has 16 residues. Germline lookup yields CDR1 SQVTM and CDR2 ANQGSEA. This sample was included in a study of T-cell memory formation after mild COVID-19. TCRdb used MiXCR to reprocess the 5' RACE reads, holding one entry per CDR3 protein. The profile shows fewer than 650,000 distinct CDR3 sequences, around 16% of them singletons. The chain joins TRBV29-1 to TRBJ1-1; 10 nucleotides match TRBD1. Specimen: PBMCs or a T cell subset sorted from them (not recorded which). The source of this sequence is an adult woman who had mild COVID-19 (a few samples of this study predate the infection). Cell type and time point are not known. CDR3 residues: CSARQGAAGPNTEAFF. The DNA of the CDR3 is TGCAGCGCGAGACAGGGGGCGGCAGGCCCGAACACTGAAGCTTTCTTT.